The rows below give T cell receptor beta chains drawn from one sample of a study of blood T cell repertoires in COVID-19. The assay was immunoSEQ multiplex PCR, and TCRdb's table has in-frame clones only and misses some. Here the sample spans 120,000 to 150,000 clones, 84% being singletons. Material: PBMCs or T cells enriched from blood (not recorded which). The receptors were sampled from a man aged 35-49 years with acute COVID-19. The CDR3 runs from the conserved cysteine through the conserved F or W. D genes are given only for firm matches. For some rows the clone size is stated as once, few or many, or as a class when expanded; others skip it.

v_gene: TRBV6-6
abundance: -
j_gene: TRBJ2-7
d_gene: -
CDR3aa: CASSTDSSYEQYF
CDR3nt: TGTGCCAGCAGTACGGACAGCTCCTACGAGCAGTACTTC

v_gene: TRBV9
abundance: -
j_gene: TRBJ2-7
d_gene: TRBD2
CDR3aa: CASSSGGGLAGGAYEQYF
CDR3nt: TGTGCCAGCAGCTCGGGTGGGGGACTAGCGGGAGGGGCCTACGAGCAGTACTTC

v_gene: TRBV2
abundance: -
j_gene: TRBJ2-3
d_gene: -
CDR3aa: CASTETTPGTDTQYF
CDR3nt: TGTGCCAGCACTGAAACGACTCCCGGCACAGATACGCAGTATTTT

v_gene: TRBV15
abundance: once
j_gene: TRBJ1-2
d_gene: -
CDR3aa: CATSRVEKSYGYTF
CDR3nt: TGTGCCACCAGCAGAGTGGAGAAAAGCTATGGCTACACCTTC

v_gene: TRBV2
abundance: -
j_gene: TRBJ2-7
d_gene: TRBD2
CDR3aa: CASRLAGGSEQYF
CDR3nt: TGTGCCAGCCGACTAGCGGGAGGAAGCGAGCAGTACTTC

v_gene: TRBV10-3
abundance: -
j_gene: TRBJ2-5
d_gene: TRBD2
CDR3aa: CAISTSADGAQYF
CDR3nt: TGTGCCATCAGTACTAGCGCCGACGGGGCCCAGTACTTC

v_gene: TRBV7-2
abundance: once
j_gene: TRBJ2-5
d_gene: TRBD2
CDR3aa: CASTEGSSGLQETQYF
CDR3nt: TGTGCCAGCACCGAGGGGTCTAGCGGACTCCAAGAGACCCAGTACTTC

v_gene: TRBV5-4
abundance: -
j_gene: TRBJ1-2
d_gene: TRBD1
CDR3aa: CASSSTGNGYTF
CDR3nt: TGTGCCAGCAGCTCGACAGGGAATGGCTACACCTTC

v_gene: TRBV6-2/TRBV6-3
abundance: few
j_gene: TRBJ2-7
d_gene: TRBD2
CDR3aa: CASSYTSSGRVNEQYF
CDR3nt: TGTGCCAGCAGTTACACCTCTAGCGGGAGGGTCAACGAGCAGTACTTC

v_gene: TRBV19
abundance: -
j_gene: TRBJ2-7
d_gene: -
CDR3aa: CATSPQAALGLGYEQYF
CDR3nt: TGTGCCACCTCCCCTCAGGCCGCTTTGGGGCTAGGGTACGAGCAGTACTTC

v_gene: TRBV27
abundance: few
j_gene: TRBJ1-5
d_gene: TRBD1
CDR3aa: CASSLPGTGFYSNQPQHF
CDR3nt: TGTGCCAGCAGTTTGCCCGGGACAGGGTTCTATAGCAATCAGCCCCAGCATTTT

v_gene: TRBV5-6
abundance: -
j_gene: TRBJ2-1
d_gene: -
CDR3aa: CASSEALHFEQFF
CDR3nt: TGTGCCAGCAGCGAGGCCCTACACTTTGAGCAGTTCTTC

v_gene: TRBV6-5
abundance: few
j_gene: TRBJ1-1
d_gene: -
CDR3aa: CASSYPGANTEAFF
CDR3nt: TGTGCCAGCAGTTATCCAGGGGCCAACACTGAAGCTTTCTTT

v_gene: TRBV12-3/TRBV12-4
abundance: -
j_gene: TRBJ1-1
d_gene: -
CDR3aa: CASSPTGYTEAFF
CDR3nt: TGTGCCAGCAGTCCTACAGGGTACACTGAAGCTTTCTTT

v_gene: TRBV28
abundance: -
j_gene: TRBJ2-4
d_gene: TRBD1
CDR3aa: CASRPDRGKKAKNIQYF
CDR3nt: TGTGCCAGCAGACCAGACAGGGGGAAGAAAGCCAAAAACATTCAGTACTTC

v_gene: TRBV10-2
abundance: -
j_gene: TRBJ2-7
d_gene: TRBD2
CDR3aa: CASRGGLAGPGEQYF
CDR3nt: TGCGCCAGCAGGGGCGGTCTAGCGGGGCCCGGCGAGCAGTACTTC

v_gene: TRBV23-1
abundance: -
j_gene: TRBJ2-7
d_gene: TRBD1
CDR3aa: CASSRPTPGQVRYEQYF
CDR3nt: TGCGCCAGCAGTCGCCCCACTCCGGGACAGGTTCGATACGAGCAGTACTTC

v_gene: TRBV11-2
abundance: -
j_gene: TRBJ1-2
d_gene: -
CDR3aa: CASSFEAADGYTF
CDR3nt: TGTGCCAGCAGCTTTGAGGCGGCTGACGGCTACACCTTC

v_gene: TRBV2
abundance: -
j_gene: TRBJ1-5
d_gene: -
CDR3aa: CASAGGYNQPQHF
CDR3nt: TGTGCCAGCGCAGGTGGATACAATCAGCCCCAGCATTTT

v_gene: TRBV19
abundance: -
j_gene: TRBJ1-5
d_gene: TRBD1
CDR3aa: CASSEQGGNQPQHF
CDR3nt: TGTGCCAGTAGTGAACAGGGGGGCAATCAGCCCCAGCATTTT

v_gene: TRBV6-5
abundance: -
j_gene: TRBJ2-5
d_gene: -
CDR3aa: CASSYRRGDQETQYF
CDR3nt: TGTGCCAGCAGTTACCGGCGCGGAGATCAAGAGACCCAGTACTTC

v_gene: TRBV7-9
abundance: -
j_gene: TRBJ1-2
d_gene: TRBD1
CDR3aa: CASRRTGDYGYTF
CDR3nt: TGTGCCAGCAGACGGACAGGGGACTATGGCTACACCTTC

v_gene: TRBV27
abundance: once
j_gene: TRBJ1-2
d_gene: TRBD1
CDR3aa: CASSLSGQNGYTF
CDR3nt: TGTGCCAGCAGTTTATCGGGACAGAATGGCTACACCTTC

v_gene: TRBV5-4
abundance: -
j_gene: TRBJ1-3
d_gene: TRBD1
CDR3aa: CASSLGNRGYQSGNTIYF
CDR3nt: TGTGCCAGCAGCTTGGGGAACAGGGGGTATCAGTCTGGAAACACCATATATTTT

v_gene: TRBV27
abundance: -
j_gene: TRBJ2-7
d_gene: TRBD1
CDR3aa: CASSLTYEPGTGAYEQYF
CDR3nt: TGTGCCAGCAGCCTAACTTACGAACCGGGGACAGGGGCCTACGAGCAGTACTTC

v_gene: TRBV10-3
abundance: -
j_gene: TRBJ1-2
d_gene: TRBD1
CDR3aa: CAIRQGDSYGYTF
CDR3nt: TGTGCCATCAGACAGGGGGATAGCTATGGCTACACCTTC

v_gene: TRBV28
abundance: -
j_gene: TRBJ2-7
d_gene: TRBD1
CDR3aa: CASTPDGTGYSEQYF
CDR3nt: TGTGCCAGCACCCCCGATGGGACAGGGTATTCCGAGCAGTACTTC

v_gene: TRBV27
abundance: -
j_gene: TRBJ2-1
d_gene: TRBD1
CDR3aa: CASSLAGTGGEQFF
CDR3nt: TGTGCCAGCAGTTTAGCCGGGACAGGGGGGGAGCAGTTCTTC

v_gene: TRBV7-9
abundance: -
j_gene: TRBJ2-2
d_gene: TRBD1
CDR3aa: CASRTQGQATGELFF
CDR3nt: TGTGCCAGCAGAACCCAGGGACAGGCCACCGGGGAGCTGTTTTTT

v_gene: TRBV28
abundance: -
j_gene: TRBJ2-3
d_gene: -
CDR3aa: CASSLGWTSSTDTQYF
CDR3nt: TGTGCCAGCAGTTTAGGATGGACAAGTAGCACAGATACGCAGTATTTT

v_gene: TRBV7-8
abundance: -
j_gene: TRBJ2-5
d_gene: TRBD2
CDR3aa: CASRLAGGLGETQYF
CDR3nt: TGTGCCAGCAGGCTTGCGGGGGGGCTCGGGGAGACCCAGTACTTC

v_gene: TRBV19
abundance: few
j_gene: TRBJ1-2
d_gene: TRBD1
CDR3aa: CASRGTEILYGYTF
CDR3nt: TGTGCCAGTAGGGGGACAGAAATTCTCTATGGCTACACCTTC